This T cell receptor (beta chain) was obtained from a study of response to subunit inactivated influenza vaccine. MiXCR, applied by TCRdb to the RT-PCR reads, yields one record per CDR3 protein. Found here are about 180,000 distinct CDR3 sequences, nearly 9.5% of them singletons; the top ten hold approximately 11%. The CDR3 sequence is 14 residues long. Germline V gives CDR1 SGHAT, CDR2 FQNNGV. The ends were cut back, 2 bases at V and 5 bases at J, with 13 bases in the middle. The receptor was derived from a man over 45 who received an inactivated influenza vaccine. The sequenced sample was non-naive T cells sorted from PBMCs, obtained on the day of vaccination. The chain links TRBV11-2 to TRBJ2-7; no clear D gene. CDR3 in amino acids: CASSLSPRMNEQYF. The CDR3 DNA reads as TGTGCCAGCAGCTTATCTCCCCGAATGAACGAGCAGTACTTC.